This entry is about one T cell receptor (beta chain). The sample originates from a study of blood T cell repertoires in COVID-19. CDR1 is MNHEY, CDR2 SMNVEV, per germline (reference sequence). The length of the CDR3 is 17 residues. The V gene end was trimmed by 5 bases and the J gene end by 0 bases; junction bases not matched to a gene: 8. Clones were read by immunoSEQ multiplex PCR, and TCRdb kept only the in-frame ones, dropping some. The sample includes about 120,000 clones, 80% to 90% seen only once; the top ten take about 10%. The sequence was obtained from a human donor in a cohort sampled during active COVID-19. J is TRBJ2-3 and V is TRBV27; 10 nucleotides agree with TRBD2. Sequenced: peripheral blood. The CDR3 protein is CASSATRTSGSTDTQYF. The CDR3 DNA reads as TGTGCCAGCAGTGCAACCAGGACTAGCGGAAGCACAGATACGCAGTATTTT.